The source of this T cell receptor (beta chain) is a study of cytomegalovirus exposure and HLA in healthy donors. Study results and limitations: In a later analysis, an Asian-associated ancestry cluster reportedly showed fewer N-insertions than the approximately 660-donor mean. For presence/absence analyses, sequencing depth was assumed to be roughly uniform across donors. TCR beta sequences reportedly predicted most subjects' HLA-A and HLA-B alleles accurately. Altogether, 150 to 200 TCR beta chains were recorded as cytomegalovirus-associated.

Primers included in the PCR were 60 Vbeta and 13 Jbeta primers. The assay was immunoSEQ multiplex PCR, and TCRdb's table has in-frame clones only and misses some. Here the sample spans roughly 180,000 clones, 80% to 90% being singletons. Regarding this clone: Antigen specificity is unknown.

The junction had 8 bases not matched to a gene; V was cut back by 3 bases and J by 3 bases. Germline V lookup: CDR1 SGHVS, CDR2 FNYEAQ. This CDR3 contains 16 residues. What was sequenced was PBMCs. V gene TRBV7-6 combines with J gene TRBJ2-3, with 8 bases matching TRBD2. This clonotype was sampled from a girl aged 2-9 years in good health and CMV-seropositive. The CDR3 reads CASSFGSGTPTDTQYF. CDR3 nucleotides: TGTGCCAGCAGCTTCGGTAGCGGGACTCCTACAGATACGCAGTATTTT.